The clone carrying this T cell receptor beta chain was seen only a few times. The data were obtained in a study of radiotherapy plus CTLA-4 blockade in lung cancer. Across the study: Objective responses arose in 15% to 20% of patients, and 31% experienced disease control.

Focal radiation plus CTLA-4 blockade with ipilimumab was administered to patients who had chemo-refractory metastatic non-small-cell lung cancer. This CDR3 comprises 17 residues. From germline, CDR1 is SGDLS and CDR2 YYNGEE. With 0 bases clipped from V and 6 bases from J, the junction kept 8 bases outside the gene matches. Sequencing used immunoSEQ multiplex PCR; TCRdb keeps in-frame clones, though not all of them. The sample lists over 30,000 clones; roughly three quarters were seen once. The genes are TRBV9 and TRBJ2-1; the match to TRBD2 covers 11 bases. The clonotype was recovered from a human donor with non-small cell lung cancer whose response to radiotherapy plus ipilimumab could not be evaluated. Sequences were derived from peripheral blood, sampled from a patient treated with radiotherapy plus ipilimumab. Written as DNA, the CDR3 is TGTGCCAGCAGCGTAGGAATTGGGACTAGCGGATTCAATGAGCAGTTCTTC. It encodes CASSVGIGTSGFNEQFF. Full variable domain (rest looked up from reference TRBV9 and TRBJ2-1): DSGVTQTPKHLITATGQRVTLRCSPRSGDLSVYWYQQSLDQGLQFLIQYYNGEERAKGNILERFSAQQFPDLHSELNLSSLELGDSALYFCASSVGIGTSGFNEQFFGPGTRLTVL.